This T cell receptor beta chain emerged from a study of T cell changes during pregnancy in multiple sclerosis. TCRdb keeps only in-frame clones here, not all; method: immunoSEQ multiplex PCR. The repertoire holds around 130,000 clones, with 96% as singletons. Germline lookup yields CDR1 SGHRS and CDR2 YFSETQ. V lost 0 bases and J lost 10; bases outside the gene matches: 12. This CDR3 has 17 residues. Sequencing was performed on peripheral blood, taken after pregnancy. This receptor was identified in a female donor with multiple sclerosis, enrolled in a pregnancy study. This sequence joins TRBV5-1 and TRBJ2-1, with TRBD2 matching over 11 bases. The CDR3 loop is CASSLVPGLAGQGEQFF. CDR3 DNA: TGCGCCAGCAGCTTGGTCCCCGGACTAGCGGGCCAGGGGGAGCAGTTCTTC. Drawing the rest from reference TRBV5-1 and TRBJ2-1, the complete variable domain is KAGVTQTPRYLIKTRGQQVTLSCSPISGHRSVSWYQQTPGQGLQFLFEYFSETQRNKGNFPGRFSGRQFSNSRSEMNVSTLELGDSALYLCASSLVPGLAGQGEQFFGPGTRLTVL.